This TCR beta chain was identified in a study of glioma-infiltrating T cells. General study points: Non-neoplastic patients had below-expected tissue-blood divergence, while all gliomas exceeded expectation.

This clonotype appeared a single time. Antigen: not known. A junction boundary mismatches the germline segment, possibly from a read error. This CDR3 is 15 amino acids long. In germline, CDR1 is MNHEY, CDR2 SMNVEV (reference sequence). The iRepertoire nested amplicon-rescue multiplex PCR amplified TCR alpha and beta CDR3s from RNA. TCRdb processed the multiplex PCR reads anew with MiXCR; each CDR3 protein has one entry. The table lists approximately 40,000 distinct CDR3 sequences, approximately 20% of them singletons. Sequenced: glioma tissue, nonneoplastic brain tissue, or PBMCs (not recorded which). This rearrangement joins TRBV27 to TRBJ1-1, with a possible D match to TRBD1 (6 bases). This TCR came from a human donor with low-grade glioma or glioblastoma, undergoing nonglioma brain surgery, or in good health (not recorded which). The CDR3 DNA follows: TGTGCCAGCAGTGCAGGGGCCGGAATGAACACTAAAGCTTTCTTT. Translated: CASSAGAGMNTKAFF.